Below, one T cell receptor (beta chain) is given with its context. Its binding antigen is unknown. It has no much larger one-base neighbor in the sample; base qualities were not kept. The time point label, as the study defines it: individuals recovered from natural SARS-CoV-2 infection. Trimming accounts for 6 bases at V and 7 bases at J, while the number of junction bases matched to no gene is 12. CDR1 and CDR2 are drawn from the germline V gene: MDHEN, SYDVKM. From the cysteine up to the phenylalanine, the CDR3 has a length of 14 residues. CDR3 DNA is the only sequence kept; it has 42 bases, read in frame from the first base. The data derive from a study of Ad26.COV2.S vaccination and SARS-CoV-2 variants (dated by TCRdb to the early 2020s). General notes on the study: TCRbeta repertoire sequencing was used to assess the specificity and breadth of SARS-CoV-2-reactive T cell receptors after Ad26.COV2.S vaccination. A total of approximately 30 samples were included in the TCR-sequenced set, comprising about 20 Ad26.COV2.S vaccine recipients, 5 placebo recipients and 8 SARS-CoV-2 convalescent individuals.

Overall study outcomes, separate from this receptor: It was noted by the authors that total T cell responses may have been underestimated by the TCR breadth and depth analyses. Comparable non-spike TCR breadth was observed between vaccine and placebo recipients, consistent with only spike being contained in the vaccine. Spike-specific TCR breadth was higher in Ad26.COV2.S recipients than in placebo recipients (P = 0.0014). After vaccination, substantial breadth of spike-specific CD8+ and CD4+ T cell responses was reported.

The immunoSEQ Assay was used to sequence TCRbeta CDR3 regions. After extraction, genomic DNA underwent amplification by bias-controlled multiplex PCR, followed by high-throughput sequencing. The published analysis was carried out like this. To quantify the absolute abundance of each unique TCRbeta CDR3 region, sequences were collapsed and filtered. T cell fraction was estimated by normalizing TCRbeta template counts to usable DNA, with usable DNA measured through amplification of reference genes found in all nucleated cells. Repertoire TCRs were annotated as SARS-CoV-2-specific when V gene, CDR3 amino acid sequence and J gene were exactly matched to a known reactive TCR set. The reference SARS-CoV-2 TCR set was obtained from MIRA and was filtered for enrichment in COVID-19-positive ImmuneCODE repertoires, whereby public or cross-reactive TCRs were removed. Based on the MIRA antigens, annotated TCRs were further analysed at the level of specific ORF or position within ORF. Depth was the summed frequency of annotated unique rearrangements, while breadth was defined as annotated unique rearrangements over total unique productive rearrangements. Group comparisons of TCR breadth used two-sided Wilcoxon rank-sum tests. TCRdb limited this immuneACCESS table to in-frame rearrangements with V and J called. A share of clones is missing; checked studies link under half to unresolved V genes, and the rest is unexplained. V and J calls plus clone size are reproduced from that table; the DNA served to infer D and trimming. This sample lists 150,000 to 200,000 clones; approximately 90% were detected once. The ten largest clones represent approximately 6% of the sample.

The TCR sequence derives from a human donor who had recovered from COVID-19. The input for sequencing was peripheral blood, taken after recovery from COVID-19. Here the chain combines TRBV28 and TRBJ2-7; 7 bases in the junction line up with TRBD1. The nucleotide sequence reads as follows: TGTGCCAGCAGCTCCGTAGAGGGGGCAGGGGAGCAGTACTTC. It specifies CASSSVEGAGEQYF.